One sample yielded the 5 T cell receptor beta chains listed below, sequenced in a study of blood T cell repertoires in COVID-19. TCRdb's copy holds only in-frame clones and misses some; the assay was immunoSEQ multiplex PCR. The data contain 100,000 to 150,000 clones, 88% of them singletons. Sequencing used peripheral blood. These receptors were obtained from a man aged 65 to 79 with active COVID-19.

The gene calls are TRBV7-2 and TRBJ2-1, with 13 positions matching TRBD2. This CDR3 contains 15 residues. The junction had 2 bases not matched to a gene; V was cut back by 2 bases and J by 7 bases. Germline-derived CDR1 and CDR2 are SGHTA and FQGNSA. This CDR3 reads CASSLMTSGRNEQFF. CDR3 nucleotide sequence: TGTGCCAGCAGCTTAATGACTAGCGGGAGGAATGAGCAGTTCTTC.

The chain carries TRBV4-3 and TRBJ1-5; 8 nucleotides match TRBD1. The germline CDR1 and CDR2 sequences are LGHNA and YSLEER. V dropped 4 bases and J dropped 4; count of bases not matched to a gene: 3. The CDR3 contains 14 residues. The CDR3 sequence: CASSPDRVNQPQHF. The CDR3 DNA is TGCGCCAGCAGCCCGGACAGGGTTAATCAGCCCCAGCATTTT.

CDR3 residues: CSVQPGLAGGPEYF. The CDR3 DNA reads TGCAGCGTTCAACCGGGACTAGCGGGAGGGCCGGAGTACTTC. J is TRBJ2-7 and V is TRBV29-1; 16 nucleotides line up with TRBD2. The CDR3 has 14 residues. The V segment lost 5 bases and the J segment 11 bases; nucleotides outside the gene matches: 9. Per germline, CDR1 SQVTM and CDR2 ANQGSEA.

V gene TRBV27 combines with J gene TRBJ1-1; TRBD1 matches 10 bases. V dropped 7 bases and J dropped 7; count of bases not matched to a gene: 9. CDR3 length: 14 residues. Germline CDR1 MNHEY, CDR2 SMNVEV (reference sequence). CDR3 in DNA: TGTGCCAGCATTTCCGGACAGGGGGTACATGAAGCTTTCTTT. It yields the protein CASISGQGVHEAFF.

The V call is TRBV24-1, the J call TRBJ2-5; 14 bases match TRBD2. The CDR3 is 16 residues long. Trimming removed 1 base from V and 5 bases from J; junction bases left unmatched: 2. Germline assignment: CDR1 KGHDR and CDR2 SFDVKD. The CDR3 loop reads CATSDLGTSGSETQYF. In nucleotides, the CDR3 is TGTGCCACCAGTGATTTAGGGACTAGCGGGAGTGAGACCCAGTACTTC.